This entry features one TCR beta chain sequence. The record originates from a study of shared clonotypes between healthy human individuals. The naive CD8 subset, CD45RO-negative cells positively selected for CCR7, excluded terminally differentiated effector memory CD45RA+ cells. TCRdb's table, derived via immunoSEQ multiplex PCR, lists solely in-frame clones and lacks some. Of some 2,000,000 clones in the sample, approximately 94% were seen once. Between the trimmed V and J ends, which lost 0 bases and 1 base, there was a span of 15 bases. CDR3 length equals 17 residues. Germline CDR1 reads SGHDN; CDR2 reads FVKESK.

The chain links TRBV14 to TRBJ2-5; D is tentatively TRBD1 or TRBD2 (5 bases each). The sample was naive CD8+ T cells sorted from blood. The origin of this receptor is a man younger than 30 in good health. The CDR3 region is CASSQDTGQGTQETQYF. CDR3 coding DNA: TGTGCCAGCAGCCAAGATACGGGGCAGGGCACCCAAGAGACCCAGTACTTC.